These T cell receptor beta chains were read from a single sample in a study of shared clonotypes between healthy human individuals. Clones were sequenced by immunoSEQ multiplex PCR, and TCRdb holds only the in-frame ones, with some missing. The sample consists of about 2.3 million clones, 85% to 95% of them appearing once. Source material: naive CD4+ T cells from PBMCs. All receptors come from a man between 18 and 29 years old in good health. Some clones in this sample may be carry-over from other donors' samples. Each CDR3 is given with its conserved first and last residue. D genes are given only for firm matches. Clone size is shown for a subset of rows, as once, few, many or a class of expanded clone.

J: TRBJ1-1
size: few
D: NA
V: TRBV6-5
CDR3: CASSYSRGTEAFF
DNA: TGTGCCAGCAGTTACTCGAGGGGTACTGAAGCTTTCTTT

J: TRBJ1-5
size: once
D: TRBD1
V: TRBV6-5
CDR3: CASGRTGSNQPQHF
DNA: TGTGCCAGCGGCCGGACAGGGAGCAATCAGCCCCAGCATTTT

J: TRBJ2-2
size: NA
D: TRBD1
V: TRBV11-2
CDR3: CASSSRGQGLAGELFF
DNA: TGTGCCAGCAGCTCTCGGGGACAGGGCCTGGCCGGGGAGCTGTTTTTT

J: TRBJ2-1
size: once
D: TRBD2
V: TRBV4-2
CDR3: CASSQELKGRDEQFF
DNA: TGTGCCAGCAGCCAAGAGTTGAAGGGGAGGGATGAGCAGTTCTTC

J: TRBJ1-2
size: NA
D: NA
V: TRBV7-2
CDR3: CASSLGQNYGYTF
DNA: TGTGCCAGCAGCTTAGGGCAGAACTATGGCTACACCTTC

J: TRBJ2-5
size: few
D: NA
V: TRBV6-1
CDR3: CASSEEETQYF
DNA: TGTGCCAGCAGTGAGGAAGAGACCCAGTACTTC

J: TRBJ1-4
size: NA
D: NA
V: TRBV7-9
CDR3: CASSPVGGREKLFF
DNA: TGTGCCAGCAGCCCGGTAGGGGGGCGAGAAAAACTGTTTTTT

J: TRBJ2-3
size: NA
D: TRBD2
V: TRBV18
CDR3: CASSDRLAVTDTQYF
DNA: TGTGCCAGCTCAGATAGACTAGCCGTAACAGATACGCAGTATTTT

J: TRBJ1-5
size: NA
D: NA
V: TRBV7-2
CDR3: CASSFTRDFNQPQHF
DNA: TGTGCCAGCAGCTTCACTCGGGACTTCAATCAGCCCCAGCATTTT

J: TRBJ2-6
size: NA
D: NA
V: TRBV4-2
CDR3: CASSHPQGAGANVLTF
DNA: TGTGCCAGCAGCCACCCCCAAGGGGCTGGGGCCAACGTCCTGACTTTC

J: TRBJ1-1
size: NA
D: NA
V: TRBV6-5
CDR3: CASSYQGGDTEAFF
DNA: TGTGCCAGCAGTTACCAGGGCGGAGACACTGAAGCTTTCTTT

J: TRBJ2-5
size: NA
D: TRBD2
V: TRBV5-4
CDR3: CASSLRLAGQETQYF
DNA: TGTGCCAGCAGCTTAAGACTAGCGGGCCAAGAGACCCAGTACTTC

J: TRBJ2-7
size: NA
D: TRBD2
V: TRBV11-2
CDR3: CASSSSSGSYYEQYF
DNA: TGTGCCAGCAGCTCCTCAAGCGGGAGTTACTACGAGCAGTACTTC

J: TRBJ2-3
size: once
D: NA
V: TRBV6-5
CDR3: CASSYLGTDTQYF
DNA: TGTGCCAGCAGTTACTTGGGCACAGATACGCAGTATTTT

J: TRBJ2-3
size: once
D: NA
V: TRBV21-1
CDR3: CASSKPKREGNTDTQYF
DNA: TGTGCCAGCAGCAAACCGAAGCGGGAGGGGAACACAGATACGCAGTATTTT

J: TRBJ2-5
size: NA
D: NA
V: TRBV2
CDR3: CASKQEETQYF
DNA: TGTGCCAGCAAGCAGGAAGAGACCCAGTACTTC

J: TRBJ1-2
size: NA
D: NA
V: TRBV18
CDR3: CASSQGRRNYGYTF
DNA: TGTGCCAGCTCACAGGGGAGACGCAACTATGGCTACACCTTC

J: TRBJ2-3
size: NA
D: NA
V: TRBV5-1
CDR3: CASSPTAGGTYTDTQYF
DNA: TGCGCCAGCAGCCCCACGGCGGGCGGGACCTACACAGATACGCAGTATTTT

J: TRBJ1-4
size: once
D: NA
V: TRBV5-1
CDR3: CASSLDPFRGVGTNEKLFF
DNA: TGCGCCAGCAGCTTGGACCCTTTCAGGGGAGTCGGCACTAATGAAAAACTGTTTTTT

J: TRBJ2-7
size: NA
D: TRBD1
V: TRBV7-9
CDR3: CASSFIRGTGSYEQYF
DNA: TGTGCCAGCAGCTTTATACGGGGGACAGGGTCCTACGAGCAGTACTTC

J: TRBJ2-5
size: NA
D: NA
V: TRBV28
CDR3: CASSWQGGETQYF
DNA: TGTGCCAGCAGTTGGCAGGGGGGGGAGACCCAGTACTTC

J: TRBJ2-1
size: NA
D: TRBD2
V: TRBV9
CDR3: CASSNRGRADNEQFF
DNA: TGTGCCAGCAGCAATCGCGGGAGGGCCGACAATGAGCAGTTCTTC

J: TRBJ2-1
size: once
D: NA
V: TRBV5-1
CDR3: CASSLSIGSEQFF
DNA: TGCGCCAGCAGCTTGTCGATAGGGAGTGAGCAGTTCTTC

J: TRBJ2-5
size: NA
D: NA
V: TRBV7-3
CDR3: CASSLGMGIGFQETQYF
DNA: TGTGCCAGCAGCCTCGGGATGGGCATTGGCTTCCAAGAGACCCAGTACTTC

J: TRBJ1-4
size: NA
D: NA
V: TRBV6-5
CDR3: CASSYYGVGDEKLFF
DNA: TGTGCCAGCAGTTACTACGGGGTAGGGGATGAAAAACTGTTTTTT

J: TRBJ2-1
size: NA
D: TRBD1
V: TRBV18
CDR3: CASSPGQRVNNEQFF
DNA: TGTGCCAGCTCACCGGGACAGAGGGTAAACAATGAGCAGTTCTTC

J: TRBJ2-2
size: NA
D: TRBD2
V: TRBV5-1
CDR3: CASSRTSGTTNTGELFF
DNA: TGCGCCAGCAGTCGTACTAGCGGGACGACGAACACCGGGGAGCTGTTTTTT

J: TRBJ1-3
size: NA
D: NA
V: TRBV28
CDR3: CASSLLERGGNTIYF
DNA: TGTGCCAGCAGCCTGCTTGAGCGTGGGGGAAACACCATATATTTT

J: TRBJ2-2
size: NA
D: TRBD1
V: TRBV4-1
CDR3: CASSRDRVTGELFF
DNA: TGCGCCAGCAGCCGGGACAGGGTCACCGGGGAGCTGTTTTTT

J: TRBJ1-6
size: NA
D: NA
V: TRBV5-1
CDR3: CASSLGPEQGSPLHF
DNA: TGCGCCAGCAGCCTGGGGCCAGAGCAAGGATCACCCCTCCACTTT

J: TRBJ2-3
size: NA
D: TRBD2
V: TRBV10-3
CDR3: CAIRNPGAAIVPLLAGGSDTQYF
DNA: TGTGCCATCAGGAATCCGGGAGCCGCTATCGTACCTCTACTAGCGGGAGGGTCAGATACGCAGTATTTT

J: TRBJ1-4
size: NA
D: TRBD1
V: TRBV5-1
CDR3: CASSLLTGGREKLFF
DNA: TGCGCCAGCAGCCTTTTGACAGGGGGCCGTGAAAAACTGTTTTTT

J: TRBJ2-7
size: NA
D: NA
V: TRBV11-2
CDR3: CASSLSGGGEQYF
DNA: TGTGCCAGCAGCTTATCGGGGGGCGGAGAGCAGTACTTC

J: TRBJ2-7
size: NA
D: NA
V: TRBV5-4
CDR3: CASSSWRGLGNEQYF
DNA: TGTGCCAGCAGCTCGTGGAGGGGCCTGGGGAACGAGCAGTACTTC

J: TRBJ2-1
size: NA
D: TRBD2
V: TRBV2
CDR3: CASSEVSSGHNEQFF
DNA: TGTGCCAGCAGTGAAGTATCTAGCGGCCACAATGAGCAGTTCTTC

J: TRBJ2-5
size: NA
D: NA
V: TRBV7-9
CDR3: CASSLQETQYF
DNA: TGTGCCAGCTCGCTCCAAGAGACCCAGTACTTC

J: TRBJ1-1
size: NA
D: NA
V: TRBV19
CDR3: CASSILPGANTEAFF
DNA: TGTGCCAGTAGTATTTTACCGGGGGCAAACACTGAAGCTTTCTTT

J: TRBJ1-1
size: NA
D: NA
V: TRBV27
CDR3: CASSLRTWNNTEAFF
DNA: TGTGCCAGCAGTTTACGGACTTGGAATAACACTGAAGCTTTCTTT

J: TRBJ2-2
size: NA
D: NA
V: TRBV7-9
CDR3: CASSDRWNTGELFF
DNA: TGTGCCAGCAGTGACCGATGGAACACCGGGGAGCTGTTTTTT

J: TRBJ2-3
size: NA
D: NA
V: TRBV5-1
CDR3: CASSSLGDTQYF
DNA: TGCGCCAGCAGCTCGTTGGGGGATACGCAGTATTTT

J: TRBJ1-2
size: NA
D: TRBD1
V: TRBV6-6
CDR3: CASSSRTGLGYGYTF
DNA: TGTGCCAGCAGTTCTCGGACAGGGCTCGGCTATGGCTACACCTTC

J: TRBJ2-7
size: NA
D: TRBD2
V: TRBV2
CDR3: CASRSTGGSYEQYF
DNA: TGTGCCAGCAGGTCGACGGGAGGCTCCTACGAGCAGTACTTC

J: TRBJ1-2
size: NA
D: TRBD1
V: TRBV27
CDR3: CAGVQGANGYTF
DNA: TGTGCGGGGGTACAGGGGGCAAATGGCTACACCTTC

J: TRBJ2-2
size: NA
D: TRBD1
V: TRBV19
CDR3: CASSRSGGAGAELFF
DNA: TGTGCCAGTAGCAGATCAGGGGGCGCAGGAGCGGAGCTGTTTTTT

J: TRBJ1-2
size: NA
D: NA
V: TRBV6-1
CDR3: CASSEEGRVNGYTF
DNA: TGTGCCAGCAGTGAAGAAGGCAGGGTCAATGGCTACACCTTC

J: TRBJ1-5
size: NA
D: NA
V: TRBV19
CDR3: CASTPKEGPQHF
DNA: TGTGCCAGTACCCCCAAGGAGGGGCCCCAGCATTTT

J: TRBJ1-2
size: few
D: NA
V: TRBV5-3
CDR3: CARSQYIGQEESYGYTF
DNA: TGTGCCAGAAGCCAATACATCGGGCAGGAGGAGTCCTATGGCTACACCTTC

J: TRBJ2-5
size: NA
D: TRBD2
V: TRBV5-1
CDR3: CASSLTGTSLETQYF
DNA: TGCGCCAGCAGCTTGACCGGGACTAGTTTGGAGACCCAGTACTTC

J: TRBJ2-7
size: NA
D: NA
V: TRBV7-2
CDR3: CASSLGPSNYEQYF
DNA: TGTGCCAGCAGCTTAGGCCCTAGCAATTACGAGCAGTACTTC

J: TRBJ1-1
size: NA
D: NA
V: TRBV7-2
CDR3: CASSLPPGQSNTEAFF
DNA: TGTGCCAGCAGCTTACCCCCCGGACAGTCAAACACTGAAGCTTTCTTT

J: TRBJ1-3
size: NA
D: NA
V: TRBV7-5
CDR3: CVRSKPGQGVRWPGNTIYF
DNA: TGTGTCAGAAGCAAGCCGGGACAGGGAGTAAGATGGCCTGGAAACACCATATATTTT